This TCR beta chain is drawn from a study of blood T cell repertoires in COVID-19. About the research overall: Collection of acute and convalescent COVID-19 samples took place in the United States, Italy and Spain.

Sequencing was performed with immunoSEQ multiplex PCR; in TCRdb, only in-frame clones are kept and a portion is missing. The sample records approximately 210,000 clones, around 82% being singletons. Germline V gene sequence: CDR1 LGHDT, CDR2 YNNKEL (reference sequence). The trim removed 3 bases at V and 4 bases at J, leaving 7 bases unmatched. This CDR3 has 16 amino acids. The gene calls are TRBV3-1 (or the pseudogene TRBV3-2) and TRBJ1-4; TRBD1 matches 8 bases. This clonotype was sampled from a middle-aged woman with active or convalescent COVID-19. Sequenced sample: peripheral blood. The CDR3 DNA reads TGTGCCAGCAGCCACACTCAGACAGGGGATAATGAAAAACTGTTTTTT. Its translation: CASSHTQTGDNEKLFF.